These 24 T cell receptor beta chains came from one sample sequenced in a study of T cell responses to AZD1222 COVID-19 vaccine. TCRdb's table, derived via immunoSEQ multiplex PCR, lists solely in-frame clones and lacks some. The sample gives around 100,000 clones, around 90% of which show up once; 1.5% to 2% is in the top ten. The specimen comprised peripheral blood, sampled on day 0 of AZD1222 vaccination. The receptors stem from an adult in good health.

The chain has TRBV7-2 and TRBJ1-5; D call uncertain. The germline CDR1 and CDR2 sequences are SGHTA and FQGNSA. This CDR3 contains 14 residues. The germline V and J ends were trimmed by 1 base and 6 bases, with 10 bases remaining between them. This CDR3 is CASSLGGSGQPQHF. For the CDR3, the DNA is TGTGCCAGCAGCTTAGGAGGGTCCGGTCAGCCCCAGCATTTT.

The CDR3 sequence: CASSLWGGVAQSSTDTQYF. As DNA, the CDR3 is TGTGCCAGCAGCTTATGGGGAGGGGTAGCGCAAAGTAGCACAGATACGCAGTATTTT. V usage is TRBV7-2 and J usage is TRBJ2-3; 7 bases fit TRBD2. Germline CDR1 SGHTA, CDR2 FQGNSA. CDR3 length: 19 amino acids. The ends lost 2 bases at V and 0 bases at J; junction bases unmatched: 14.

The chain joins TRBV6-5 to TRBJ1-4, with 7 bases lining up with TRBD1. V lost 5 bases to trimming and J lost 8 bases; unmatched junction nucleotides: 8. CDR1 MNHEY and CDR2 SVGAGI come from the germline V gene. This CDR3 is built from 14 residues. The CDR3 DNA is TGTGCCAGCAGTCCCCGACAGGGCGGCGAAAAACTGTTTTTT. Its translation: CASSPRQGGEKLFF.

CDR3 residues: CASLDRQTVREGDGYTF. CDR3 DNA: TGTGCCAGTTTAGACCGACAGACCGTTCGGGAAGGGGATGGCTACACCTTC. The chain couples TRBV19 to TRBJ1-2; TRBD1 is a possible D gene (5 bases). The V end lost 8 bases, the J end lost 6 bases, and 28 bases lay between the germline ends. This CDR3 has 17 amino acids. The germline V gene encodes CDR1 LNHDA and CDR2 SQIVND (reference sequence).

The chain has TRBV28 and TRBJ1-1, with D hard to call. This CDR3 is built from 13 residues. Germline-derived CDR1 and CDR2 are MDHEN and SYDVKM. Trimming cost V 7 bases and J 6 bases, with 15 bases left between them. DNA for the CDR3: TGTGCCAGCATCCCCCCCTCTCGGGCTGAAGCTTTCTTT. It encodes CASIPPSRAEAFF.

This rearrangement joins TRBV5-8 to TRBJ2-7; D is unclear. The germline gives CDR1 SGHTS, CDR2 YDEGEE. V dropped 0 bases and J dropped 3 bases, with 16 bases sitting between them. This CDR3 is built from 16 residues. In DNA form, the CDR3 reads TGTGCCAGCAGCTTGGCCAAGATACTTGATCACTACGAGCAGTACTTC. Its translation is CASSLAKILDHYEQYF.

This chain joins TRBV5-1 and TRBJ1-1, with a weak D call TRBD1 (5 bases). Looked up from germline, CDR1 is SGHRS and CDR2 is YFSETQ. The CDR3 covers 14 residues. V was trimmed by 4 bases and J by 1 base, leaving 11 bases between them. DNA for the CDR3: TGCGCCAGCAGCCATCAGACAGCGAACACTGAAGCTTTCTTT. This gives the protein CASSHQTANTEAFF.

J is TRBJ2-7 and V is TRBV7-8, with 9 bases that match TRBD2. Per germline, CDR1 SGHVS and CDR2 FQNEAQ. V was pared by 5 bases and J by 0 bases, with 2 bases of the junction left unmatched. The CDR3 consists of 14 residues. CDR3 loop: CASSTSGSSYEQYF. DNA for the CDR3: TGTGCCAGCAGCACTAGCGGGTCCTCCTACGAGCAGTACTTC.

The chain has TRBV10-3 and TRBJ1-2; 7 nucleotides agree with TRBD1. Germline V lookup: CDR1 ENHRY, CDR2 SYGVKD. The CDR3 contains 15 residues. Trimming at V came to 6 bases and at J to 5 bases, leaving 12 bases not matched to a gene. The CDR3 here is CAIRARDSVEYGYTF. CDR3 sequence (DNA): TGTGCCATCAGGGCTCGGGACAGCGTGGAATATGGCTACACCTTC.

The chain couples TRBV13 to TRBJ1-2; TRBD1 aligns across 7 bases. The CDR3 totals 15 residues. The germline V gene encodes CDR1 PRHDT and CDR2 FYEKMQ (reference sequence). V dropped 5 bases and J dropped 6; count of bases not matched to a gene: 12. The CDR3, as DNA: TGTGCCAGCAGCACAGTACCGGGACAGCCCCATGGCTACACCTTC. It specifies CASSTVPGQPHGYTF.

The V gene is TRBV7-9, the J gene TRBJ1-5; D gene uncertain. The CDR3 runs to 14 residues. Trimming cost V 4 bases and J 4 bases, with 11 bases left between them. Germline V gene sequence: CDR1 SEHNR, CDR2 FQNEAQ (reference sequence). CDR3 in amino acids: CASSSPEGNQPQHF. CDR3 DNA sequence: TGTGCCAGCAGCTCCCCGGAAGGGAATCAGCCCCAGCATTTT. The full variable domain, rest sourced from reference TRBV7-9 and TRBJ1-5, is DTGVSQNPRHKITKRGQNVTFRCDPISEHNRLYWYRQTLGQGPEFLTYFQNEAQLEKSRLLSDRFSAERPKGSFSTLEIQRTEQGDSAMYLCASSSPEGNQPQHFGDGTRLSIL.

The chain carries TRBV6-4 and TRBJ2-3; 9 nucleotides agree with TRBD2. From germline, CDR1 is MRHNA and CDR2 SNTAGT. CDR3 length: 16 residues. The ends lost 3 bases at V and 1 base at J; junction bases unmatched: 5. The DNA of the CDR3 is TGTGCCAGCAGTGATTTAGCGGGAGAGGGCACAGATACGCAGTATTTT. It specifies CASSDLAGEGTDTQYF.

The chain couples TRBV6-5 to TRBJ2-4, with 8 bases lining up with TRBD2. Germline V gives CDR1 MNHEY, CDR2 SVGAGI. The V gene end was trimmed by 3 bases and the J gene end by 8 bases; junction bases not matched to a gene: 6. The CDR3 sequence is 14 residues long. This chain's CDR3 is CASSYAAGVDIQYF. Here the CDR3 DNA reads TGTGCCAGCAGTTATGCAGCGGGAGTTGACATTCAGTACTTC.

This chain connects TRBV24-1 to TRBJ2-7, with 13 bases that match TRBD2. Germline values: CDR1 KGHDR, CDR2 SFDVKD. Losses at the gene ends were 3 bases for V and 2 bases for J; bases not matched to a gene: 0. The CDR3 has 15 amino acids. The CDR3 loop reads CATSDGTSGTYEQYF. The CDR3 DNA reads TGTGCCACCAGTGATGGGACTAGCGGGACCTACGAGCAGTACTTC.

This clone was recorded once. This chain uses TRBV7-9 with TRBJ1-4; D remains unclear. Germline lookup yields CDR1 SEHNR and CDR2 FQNEAQ (reference sequence). V shed 3 bases and J shed 3 bases, with 17 bases lying between them. The CDR3 is 17 amino acids. CDR3 nucleotides: TGTGCCAGCAGCTTTGCATCCTCCCCGGCGGCTAATGAAAAACTGTTTTTT. Protein sequence: CASSFASSPAANEKLFF.

The chain carries TRBV20-1 and TRBJ2-7; D perhaps matches TRBD1 (5 bases). This CDR3 has 14 residues. The germline V and J ends were trimmed by 5 bases and 3 bases, with 17 bases remaining between them. Germline CDR1 reads DFQATT; CDR2 reads SNEGSKA (reference sequence). The CDR3 sequence: CSAGDSKANYEQYF. The CDR3 DNA reads TGCAGTGCTGGTGACAGTAAAGCAAACTACGAGCAGTACTTC.

The V call is TRBV6-2 or TRBV6-3, the J call TRBJ1-5; D is ambiguous. Germline CDR1 is MNHEY and CDR2 is SVGEGT. V was pared by 3 bases and J by 6 bases, with 6 bases between. The CDR3 totals 12 residues. Here the CDR3 DNA reads TGTGCCAGCAGTTATACTGGTCAGCCCCAGCATTTT. Its translation: CASSYTGQPQHF.

This chain uses TRBV20-1 with TRBJ1-5; D ambiguous. V gave up 3 bases and J gave up 10 bases, with 10 bases separating them. Germline values: CDR1 DFQATT, CDR2 SNEGSKA (reference sequence). CDR3 length equals 11 residues. The CDR3 nucleotides read TGCAGTGCTAGTTGGGATGTACCCCAGCATTTT. Translated: CSASWDVPQHF.

This chain connects TRBV7-9 to TRBJ1-2, with 11 nucleotides matching TRBD1. The CDR3 is 15 residues long. Germline-derived CDR1 and CDR2 are SEHNR and FQNEAQ (reference sequence). The V segment lost 8 bases and the J segment 8 bases; nucleotides outside the gene matches: 13. This CDR3 reads CASDLAGTGGEGYTF. CDR3 DNA: TGTGCCAGCGACCTTGCTGGGACAGGGGGGGAAGGCTACACCTTC.

This chain connects TRBV10-3 to TRBJ2-7; tentative D call: TRBD1 (6 bases). In germline, CDR1 is ENHRY, CDR2 SYGVKD. V was trimmed by 6 bases and J by 6 bases, leaving 12 bases between them. This CDR3 contains 12 residues. CDR3 sequence reads: CAIRTTGFEQYF. CDR3 in DNA: TGTGCCATCAGGACGACAGGTTTCGAGCAGTACTTC.

V and J are TRBV30 and TRBJ2-2; D remains ambiguous. This CDR3 has 13 amino acids. V was clipped by 4 bases and J by 6 bases, with 12 bases between them. CDR1 GTSNPN and CDR2 SVGIG come from the germline V gene (reference sequence). In DNA form, the CDR3 reads TGTGCCTGGAACTTAGTCGGCCCCGGGGAGCTGTTTTTT. Translating it yields CAWNLVGPGELFF.

The chain has TRBV6-5 and TRBJ1-6; unclear D gene. There are 12 residues in the CDR3. CDR1 is MNHEY and CDR2 is SVGAGI in the germline V gene. Trimming cost V 4 bases and J 6 bases, with 4 bases left between them. The CDR3 DNA sequence: TGTGCCAGCAGTTCGATTAATTCACCCCTCCACTTT. Translation: CASSSINSPLHF.

V and J are TRBV20-1 and TRBJ2-3; D may be TRBD1 (6 bases). Germline CDR1 DFQATT, CDR2 SNEGSKA (reference sequence). The length of the CDR3 is 10 residues. This CDR3 reads CSSGVDTQYF. The CDR3 nucleotides read TGCAGCTCAGGGGTGGATACGCAGTATTTT.

The chain links TRBV28 to TRBJ1-5; 11 bases fit TRBD1. Germline V gene data show CDR1 as MDHEN and CDR2 as SYDVKM. Trimming removed 6 bases from V and 7 bases from J; junction bases left unmatched: 11. The CDR3 has 16 residues. CDR3 coding DNA: TGTGCCAGCAGCGCCGGGACAGGGGGAATTTTACAGCCCCAGCATTTT. This encodes CASSAGTGGILQPQHF.